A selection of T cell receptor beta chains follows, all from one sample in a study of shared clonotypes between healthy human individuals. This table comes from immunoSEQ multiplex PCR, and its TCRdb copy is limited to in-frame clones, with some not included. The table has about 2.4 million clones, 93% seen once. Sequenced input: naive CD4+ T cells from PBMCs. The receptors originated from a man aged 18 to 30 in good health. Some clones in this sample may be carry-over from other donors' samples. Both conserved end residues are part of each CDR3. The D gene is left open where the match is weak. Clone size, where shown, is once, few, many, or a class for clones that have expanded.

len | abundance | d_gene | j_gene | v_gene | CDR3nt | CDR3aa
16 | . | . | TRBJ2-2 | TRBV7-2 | TGTGCCAGCAGCCTACGCTGGGCTAGCGATACCGGGGAGCTGTTTTTT | CASSLRWASDTGELFF
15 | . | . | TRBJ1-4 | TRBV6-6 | TGTGCCAGCACCGACACGGGAGCAACTAATGAAAAACTGTTTTTT | CASTDTGATNEKLFF
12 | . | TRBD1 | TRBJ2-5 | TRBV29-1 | TGCAGCTCCTGGACAGGGCAAGAGACCCAGTACTTC | CSSWTGQETQYF
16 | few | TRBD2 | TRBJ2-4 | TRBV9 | TGTGCCAGCAGCGTAGGCGGGGGACTAGCCAAAAACATTCAGTACTTC | CASSVGGGLAKNIQYF
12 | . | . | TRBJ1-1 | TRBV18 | TGTGCCAGCTCTTGGACGGCCACTGAAGCTTTCTTT | CASSWTATEAFF
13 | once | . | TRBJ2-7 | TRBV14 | TGTGCCAGCAGCCCGATACGCGCCTACGAGCAGTACTTC | CASSPIRAYEQYF
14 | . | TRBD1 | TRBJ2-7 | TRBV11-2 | TGTGCCAGCAGCTCCCGGACAGGGGCCTACGAGCAGTACTTC | CASSSRTGAYEQYF
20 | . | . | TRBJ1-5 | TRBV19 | TGTGCCAGTAGTACTGGTATGTGGGTCCCCGTTTTGTGGAGCAATCAGCCCCAGCATTTT | CASSTGMWVPVLWSNQPQHF
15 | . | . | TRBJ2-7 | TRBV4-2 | TGTGCCAGCAGCCAAGCGCACACGGACCCCTACGAGCAGTACTTC | CASSQAHTDPYEQYF
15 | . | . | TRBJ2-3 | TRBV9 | TGTGCCAGCAGCACCCGGAGGGCCGGCACAGATACGCAGTATTTT | CASSTRRAGTDTQYF
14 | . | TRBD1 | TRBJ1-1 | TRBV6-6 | TGTGCCAGCAGGAGGGACAGGGAATACACTGAAGCTTTCTTT | CASRRDREYTEAFF
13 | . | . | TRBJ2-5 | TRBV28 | TGTGCCAGCAGTGGAGCGGCCGCGGGGACCCAGTACTTC | CASSGAAAGTQYF
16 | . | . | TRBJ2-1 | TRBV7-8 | TGTGCCAGCAACCCTGCCCTGGTAAGCTCCTACAATGAGCAGTTCTTC | CASNPALVSSYNEQFF
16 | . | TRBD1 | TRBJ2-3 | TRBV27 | TGTGCCAGCAGCCGACTTGGGACAGGGGAAGCAGATACGCAGTATTTT | CASSRLGTGEADTQYF
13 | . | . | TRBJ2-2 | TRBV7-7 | TGTGCCAGCAGCCCTCTAAACACCGGGGAGCTGTTTTTT | CASSPLNTGELFF
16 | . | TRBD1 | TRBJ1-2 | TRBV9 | TGTGCCAGCAGCGTGAAGGGGACAGGGGGGCTCCATGGCTACACCTTC | CASSVKGTGGLHGYTF
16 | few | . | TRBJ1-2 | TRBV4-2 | TGTGCCAGCAGCCATCAGAACCTACAGGGAAACTATGGCTACACCTTC | CASSHQNLQGNYGYTF
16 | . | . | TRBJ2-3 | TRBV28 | TGTGCCAGCAGTTCCGCCGGCCGAGAAGGCACAGATACGCAGTATTTT | CASSSAGREGTDTQYF
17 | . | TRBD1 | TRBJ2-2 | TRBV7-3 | TGTGCCAGCAGCTTGGACAGGGGGACCATGAACACCGGGGAGCTGTTTTTT | CASSLDRGTMNTGELFF
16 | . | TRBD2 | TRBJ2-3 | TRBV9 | TGTGCCAGCAGCGTACTAGCGGGAACCATCACAGATACGCAGTATTTT | CASSVLAGTITDTQYF
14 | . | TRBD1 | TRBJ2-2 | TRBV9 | TGTGCCAGCAGCCGGGACAGGGCTACCGGGGAGCTGTTTTTT | CASSRDRATGELFF
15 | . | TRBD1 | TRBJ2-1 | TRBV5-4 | TGTGCCAGCAGCTCGCCTGGGACAGGGTTCAATGAGCAGTTCTTC | CASSSPGTGFNEQFF
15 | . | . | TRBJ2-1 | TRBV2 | TGTGCCAGCAAGATCGAGTCGGTGGGGTACAATGAGCAGTTCTTC | CASKIESVGYNEQFF
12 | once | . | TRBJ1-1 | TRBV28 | TGTGCCAGCAGTTTAAGGGAATCTGAAGCTTTCTTT | CASSLRESEAFF
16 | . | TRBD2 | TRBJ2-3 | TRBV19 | TGTGCCAGTACTTATGGACTAGCGGGTAACACAGATACGCAGTATTTT | CASTYGLAGNTDTQYF
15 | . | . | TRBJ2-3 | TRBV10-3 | TGTGCCATCAGTGCGGCCAGCGAAAGCACAGATACGCAGTATTTT | CAISAASESTDTQYF
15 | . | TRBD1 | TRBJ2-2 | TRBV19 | TGTGCCAGTAGTCTCCGGGACAGATACACCGGGGAGCTGTTTTTT | CASSLRDRYTGELFF
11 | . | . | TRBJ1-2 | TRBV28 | TGTGCCGCGGGGGTTAACTATGGCTACACCTTC | CAAGVNYGYTF
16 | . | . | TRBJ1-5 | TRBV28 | TGTGCCAGCAGTTTGAGGGGGTTCGGGGACAATCAGCCCCAGCATTTT | CASSLRGFGDNQPQHF
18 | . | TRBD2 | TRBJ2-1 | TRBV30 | TGTGCCTGGAGCCCACTACCGGGACTAGCGGGAGGGGGGAATGAGCAGTTCTTC | CAWSPLPGLAGGGNEQFF
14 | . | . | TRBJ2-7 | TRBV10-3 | TGTGCCATCAGAGGGACAATGGGCTCGGTCGAGCAGTACTTC | CAIRGTMGSVEQYF
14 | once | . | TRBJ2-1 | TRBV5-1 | TGCGCCAGCAGCTTTACTGGGGGCATCGATGAGCAGTTCTTC | CASSFTGGIDEQFF
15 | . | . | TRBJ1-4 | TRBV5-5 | TGTGCCAGCAGCCGACGGATAGGGAATAATGAAAAACTGTTTTTT | CASSRRIGNNEKLFF
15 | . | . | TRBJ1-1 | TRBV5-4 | TGTGCCAGCAGCATCGTGGGGGCCCTGAACACTGAAGCTTTCTTT | CASSIVGALNTEAFF
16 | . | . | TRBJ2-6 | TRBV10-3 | TGTGCCATCAGTTTCCGAGCGAGCTCTGGGGCCAACGTCCTGACTTTC | CAISFRASSGANVLTF
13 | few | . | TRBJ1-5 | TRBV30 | TGTGCCTGGAGCGAGGGAGAGAATCAGCCCCAGCATTTT | CAWSEGENQPQHF
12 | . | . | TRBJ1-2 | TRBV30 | TGTGCCTGGAGTGACAGGGCCTATGGCTACACCTTC | CAWSDRAYGYTF
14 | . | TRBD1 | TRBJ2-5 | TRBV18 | TGTGCCAGCTCACCTGGACAGGGTCAAGAGACCCAGTACTTC | CASSPGQGQETQYF